This TCR beta chain is from a study of T-cell reconstitution after alpha-beta-depleted transplantation in children. A remark on this clonotype: The antigen is undetermined.

Study-wide points: There were reportedly several hundred expanded graft clones from which alpha-beta T cells came about two months after transplant. Recipient T cells and thymic progenitors that survived gave rise to the high TCRbeta diversity observed at day 60 in some patients. A year post-transplant, T-cell counts and diversity derived mostly from newly produced T cells.

This CDR3 contains 16 residues. After removal of 5 bases from V and 4 bases from J, the junction contained 11 bases not matched to a gene. The germline V gene has CDR1 SGHVS and CDR2 FQNEAQ. Preparation of the TCRbeta library involved a method that used unique molecular identifiers. TCRdb re-called the PCR reads through MiXCR, storing one row per CDR3 protein. The sample holds around 700,000 distinct CDR3 sequences, about an eighth seen once. The sequence was obtained from a girl aged 2 to 9 with congenital amegakaryocytic thrombocytopenia, due to receive a stem cell transplant. The sequencing here drew on PBMCs, taken before TCRalphabeta/CD19-depleted stem cell transplant. The rearrangement joins TRBV7-8 to TRBJ2-1, with TRBD1 identical over 7 bases. CDR3 DNA: TGTGCCAGCAGCCCCAGTCCCGGGACAGCTTACAATGAGCAGTTCTTC. Translating it yields CASSPSPGTAYNEQFF.